The 32 T cell receptor beta chains in this list originate from one sample, sequenced in a study of cytomegalovirus exposure and HLA in healthy donors. PCR primers comprised 60 Vbeta and 13 Jbeta primers. The data were produced by immunoSEQ multiplex PCR, yet TCRdb's version contains in-frame clones alone and is incomplete. The sample consists of about 100,000 clones, roughly 78% of them appearing once. Sample: PBMCs. Source of these receptors: a woman aged 55 to 70 in good health and CMV-seronegative.

This chain uses TRBV13 with TRBJ2-7; 10 bases line up with TRBD2. Germline CDR1 PRHDT, CDR2 FYEKMQ (reference sequence). The V and J ends lost 1 base and 3 bases, in that order; junction bases with no gene match: 3. This CDR3 region has 15 residues. For the CDR3, the DNA is TGTGCCAGCAGCTTAGAAGCTAGCGGGGGCTACGAGCAGTACTTC. Its translation: CASSLEASGGYEQYF.

The rearrangement links TRBV4-3 to TRBJ2-5; 9 positions agree with TRBD2. The junction had 5 bases not matched to a gene; V was cut back by 0 bases and J by 0 bases. Germline V gene lookup returns CDR1 LGHNA and CDR2 YSLEER. CDR3 length equals 17 residues. The CDR3 sequence is CASSQELAGVYQETQYF. In DNA form, the CDR3 reads TGCGCCAGCAGCCAAGAGTTAGCGGGAGTATACCAAGAGACCCAGTACTTC.

The chain carries TRBV7-9 and TRBJ1-1, with TRBD1 as a possible D gene (5 bases). CDR1 is SEHNR, CDR2 FQNEAQ, per germline (reference sequence). This CDR3 spans 12 amino acids. Here the CDR3 DNA reads TGTGCAACAAGGGGCAGGAGCACTGAAGCTTTCTTT. Translated: CATRGRSTEAFF.

The gene calls are TRBV6-6 and TRBJ1-4; TRBD1 matches 8 bases. V trimming: 3 bases; J trimming: 8 bases; junction bases outside the gene matches: 5. CDR1 and CDR2 from the germline V gene are MNHNY and SVGAGI (reference sequence). The CDR3 contains 14 residues. Here the CDR3 reads CASSYGQGQEKLFF. The CDR3 nucleotides read TGTGCCAGCAGTTATGGACAGGGCCAGGAAAAACTGTTTTTT.

This clone was found a few times. The chain uses TRBV2 and TRBJ1-1, with D unclear. Germline loops: CDR1 SNHLY, CDR2 FYNNEI. This CDR3 has 12 amino acids. V lost 7 bases to trimming and J lost 5 bases, with 11 bases between them. Written as DNA, the CDR3 is TGTGCCAGCACCCTGAGAAGTACTGAAGCTTTCTTT. This gives the protein CASTLRSTEAFF.

The gene calls are TRBV5-1 and TRBJ2-7; D is perhaps TRBD2 (5 bases). Deletions cut 6 bases from V and 5 bases from J, with 15 bases between. This CDR3 has 13 residues. Germline loops: CDR1 SGHRS, CDR2 YFSETQ. The chain's CDR3 is CASTERPGNEQYF. CDR3 coding DNA: TGCGCCAGCACGGAGCGGCCGGGCAACGAGCAGTACTTC.

The chain is built from TRBV19 and TRBJ1-5; 7 bases match TRBD1. The trim removed 9 bases at V and 0 bases at J, leaving 17 bases unmatched. Germline lookup yields CDR1 LNHDA and CDR2 SQIVND (reference sequence). CDR3 length: 18 residues. Written as DNA, the CDR3 is TGTGCCAGCCTCCCACAGGGGCCCGGGTCCTATAGCAATCAGCCCCAGCATTTT. It codes for CASLPQGPGSYSNQPQHF. The variable domain in full, completed from reference TRBV19 and TRBJ1-5, reads DGGITQSPKYLFRKEGQNVTLSCEQNLNHDAMYWYRQDPGQGLRLIYYSQIVNDFQKGDIAEGYSVSREKKESFPLTVTSAQKNPTAFYLCASLPQGPGSYSNQPQHFGDGTRLSIL.

The chain uses TRBV6-5 and TRBJ1-1; possibly TRBD1 for D (5 bases). Germline loops: CDR1 MNHEY, CDR2 SVGAGI. Trimming left V 2 bases short and J 4 bases short, with 14 bases between. The CDR3 length is 15 residues. The CDR3 spells CASSYRAGVSTEAFF. CDR3 coding DNA: TGTGCCAGCAGTTACCGAGCGGGGGTGAGCACTGAAGCTTTCTTT.

In its sample, this clone was seen a few times. The chain employs TRBV5-4 and TRBJ1-2, with D maybe TRBD1 (5 bases). The V end was cut by 0 bases, the J end by 0 bases, with 9 bases between. CDR1 is SGHNT and CDR2 is YYREEE in the germline V gene (reference sequence). The length of the CDR3 is 15 residues. CDR3 amino acids: CASSLGGRANYGYTF. The CDR3 DNA reads as TGTGCCAGCAGCTTGGGGGGCAGAGCTAACTATGGCTACACCTTC.

The V call is TRBV29-1, the J call TRBJ1-2; a weak D match, TRBD1 (5 bases). Trimming removed 4 bases from V and 7 bases from J, with 16 bases in between. In germline, CDR1 is SQVTM, CDR2 ANQGSEA. The CDR3 loop spans 13 amino acids. DNA of the CDR3: TGCAGCGTTGGGATGACAGAATTGGCTGGCTACACCTTC. This gives the protein CSVGMTELAGYTF.

The chain uses TRBV6-5 and TRBJ2-1; perhaps TRBD1 as D (5 bases). The CDR3 consists of 15 residues. Germline lookup yields CDR1 MNHEY and CDR2 SVGAGI. Trimming left V 2 bases short and J 4 bases short, with 12 bases between. CDR3 loop: CASSYGDSKYNEQFF. DNA for the CDR3: TGTGCCAGCAGTTACGGAGACAGCAAATACAATGAGCAGTTCTTC.

V is TRBV27 and J is TRBJ1-2, with D possibly being TRBD1 (5 bases). This CDR3 comprises 13 residues. The germline CDR1 and CDR2 sequences are MNHEY and SMNVEV (reference sequence). V lost 5 bases and J lost 8, with 15 bases in between. CDR3 in DNA: TGTGCCAGCAGTCCGGACATGCTTAAGGGCTACACCTTC. This sequence encodes CASSPDMLKGYTF.

The gene calls are TRBV7-9 and TRBJ2-5; 10 bases fit TRBD1. Germline V gives CDR1 SEHNR, CDR2 FQNEAQ (reference sequence). With 4 bases clipped from V and 5 bases from J, the junction kept 10 bases outside the gene matches. The CDR3 is 16 amino acids. The CDR3 protein is CASSSIRQGAGETQYF. Written as DNA, the CDR3 is TGTGCCAGCAGCTCCATTCGACAGGGGGCAGGGGAGACCCAGTACTTC. Complete variable domain (other parts from reference TRBV7-9 and TRBJ2-5): DTGVSQNPRHKITKRGQNVTFRCDPISEHNRLYWYRQTLGQGPEFLTYFQNEAQLEKSRLLSDRFSAERPKGSFSTLEIQRTEQGDSAMYLCASSSIRQGAGETQYFGPGTRLLVL.

The chain joins TRBV28 to TRBJ2-3, with D possibly TRBD1 on 5 matching bases. From germline, CDR1 is MDHEN and CDR2 SYDVKM. The CDR3 spans 15 residues. V shed 3 bases and J shed 2 bases, with 12 bases lying between them. CDR3 bases: TGTGCCAGCAGTTTCCCGGACATATACACAGATACGCAGTATTTT. Protein sequence: CASSFPDIYTDTQYF.

In its sample, this clone was seen a few times. V and J are TRBV6-4 and TRBJ2-5; possible D gene TRBD2, 7 bases. V was pared by 4 bases and J by 5 bases, with 17 bases between. Germline V gene data show CDR1 as MRHNA and CDR2 as SNTAGT. The CDR3 spans 15 residues. CDR3 nucleotides: TGTGCCAGCAGTGGAGGGGGGGCCGGCTGGGAGACCCAGTACTTC. Encoded protein: CASSGGGAGWETQYF.

The chain carries TRBV6-1 and TRBJ1-2; 9 positions match TRBD1. The CDR3 covers 14 residues. Germline lookup yields CDR1 MNHNS and CDR2 SASEGT. After removal of 6 bases from V and 3 bases from J, the junction contained 5 bases not matched to a gene. The CDR3 nucleotides read TGTGCCAGCAGGGGACAGGGTAACGACTATGGCTACACCTTC. It translates to CASRGQGNDYGYTF.

The V gene is TRBV28, the J gene TRBJ2-1, with D maybe TRBD1 (5 bases). CDR1 is MDHEN and CDR2 is SYDVKM in the germline V gene. This CDR3 has 11 residues. Trimming removed 5 bases from V and 12 bases from J, with 11 bases in between. The CDR3 sequence: CASSRQGRQFF. The CDR3 DNA reads as TGTGCCAGCAGTCGGCAGGGCCGGCAGTTCTTC.

This clone was detected only a few times. This chain connects TRBV19 to TRBJ2-7, with a possible D match to TRBD1 (6 bases). The CDR3 is made up of 13 amino acids. Germline V gives CDR1 LNHDA, CDR2 SQIVND (reference sequence). The V gene lost 6 bases and the J gene lost 2 bases, with 11 bases spanning the gap. DNA for the CDR3: TGTGCCAGTAGGGGACATACCACCTACGAGCAGTACTTC. The encoded protein is CASRGHTTYEQYF.

The V gene is TRBV6-5, the J gene TRBJ2-7; D gene ambiguous. Germline V gives CDR1 MNHEY, CDR2 SVGAGI. Trimming took 0 bases from V and 2 from J, leaving 11 bases between them. This CDR3 region has 15 residues. The CDR3 here is CASSYSPEEAYEQYF. CDR3 bases: TGTGCCAGCAGTTACTCGCCCGAAGAGGCCTACGAGCAGTACTTC.

The chain joins TRBV18 to TRBJ2-1; possible D gene TRBD1, 5 bases. Germline loops: CDR1 KGHSH, CDR2 LQKENI. V gave up 2 bases and J gave up 0 bases, with 8 bases separating them. This CDR3 has 15 residues. CDR3 sequence reads: CASSPGQTSYNEQFF. The DNA of the CDR3 is TGTGCCAGCTCACCAGGACAAACCTCCTACAATGAGCAGTTCTTC.

In nucleotides, the CDR3 is TGCAGCGTTGAAAGGCGGGAGGGGGGCCCAGATACGCAGTATTTT. Residues: CSVERREGGPDTQYF. The J gene is TRBJ2-3, the V gene TRBV29-1, with 9 bases aligning to TRBD2. Germline assignment: CDR1 SQVTM and CDR2 ANQGSEA. The CDR3 length is 15 residues. V shed 2 bases and J 4 bases; nucleotides not matched to a gene: 7.

With respect to this clone: The same CDR3 also results from other DNA sequences found in this sample. The V gene is TRBV28, the J gene TRBJ1-2, with D tentatively TRBD1 (5 bases). V was pared by 3 bases and J by 4 bases, with 9 bases between. The CDR3 consists of 13 residues. The germline V gene has CDR1 MDHEN and CDR2 SYDVKM. Here the CDR3 DNA reads TGTGCCAGCAGTTTGGGGCAGGGCTATGGCTACACCTTC. It specifies CASSLGQGYGYTF.

Remarks on this clone: The junction departs from germline at one end; a sequencing error may be responsible. The gene calls are TRBV2 and TRBJ2-3, with 7 bases fitting TRBD1. The CDR3 is 14 residues long. CDR1 SNHLY and CDR2 FYNNEI come from the germline V gene. The CDR3 DNA is TGTGCCAACAGGGGTACCGCCCAGACAGTTACGCAGTATTTT. It translates to CANRGTAQTVTQYF.

The chain recombines TRBV18 with TRBJ1-6, with 7 bases aligning to TRBD1. The ends lost 2 bases at V and 6 bases at J; junction bases unmatched: 4. CDR1 KGHSH and CDR2 LQKENI come from the germline V gene. This CDR3 contains 15 residues. CDR3 bases: TGTGCCAGCTCACCAAGGGACAGCCCTAATTCACCCCTCCACTTT. Its protein is CASSPRDSPNSPLHF.

This chain uses TRBV29-1 with TRBJ2-3, with TRBD2 identical over 12 bases. The CDR3 length is 19 residues. Trimming removed 1 base from V and 6 bases from J; junction bases left unmatched: 17. Germline V gene sequence: CDR1 SQVTM, CDR2 ANQGSEA. The CDR3 sequence is CSVEGVASGGAIVPDTQYF. The CDR3 nucleotides read TGCAGCGTTGAAGGTGTGGCTAGCGGGGGGGCCATCGTTCCGGATACGCAGTATTTT.

The table lists this clone with a few counts. The chain links TRBV13 to TRBJ2-7; D may be TRBD1 (5 bases). This CDR3 region has 12 residues. Trimming left V 5 bases short and J 3 bases short, with 8 bases between. Germline assignment: CDR1 PRHDT and CDR2 FYEKMQ (reference sequence). The CDR3 spells CASSDSGYEQYF. Here the CDR3 DNA reads TGTGCCAGCAGCGACAGTGGCTACGAGCAGTACTTC.

The chain recombines TRBV28 with TRBJ2-1; tentatively, D is TRBD2 (5 bases). Germline V CDR1 and CDR2: MDHEN, SYDVKM. V gave up 5 bases and J gave up 2 bases, with 13 bases separating them. The CDR3 is 15 residues long. The CDR3: CASSPMTGTYNEQFF. The DNA for the CDR3 is TGTGCCAGCAGTCCTATGACCGGGACCTACAATGAGCAGTTCTTC. The whole variable domain, remainder taken from reference TRBV28 and TRBJ2-1, is DVKVTQSSRYLVKRTGEKVFLECVQDMDHENMFWYRQDPGLGLRLIYFSYDVKMKEKGDIPEGYSVSREKKERFSLILESASTNQTSMYLCASSPMTGTYNEQFFGPGTRLTVL.

This clone has a single count. The V and J genes are TRBV27 and TRBJ1-5, with 7 bases that match TRBD1. Germline values: CDR1 MNHEY, CDR2 SMNVEV (reference sequence). The V segment lost 7 bases and the J segment 4 bases; nucleotides outside the gene matches: 10. This CDR3 is 15 amino acids long. The CDR3 nucleotides read TGTGCCAGCACCTCTCGACAGGGTTTAAATCAGCCCCAGCATTTT. Translating it yields CASTSRQGLNQPQHF.

This clone has just one count. This chain uses TRBV2 with TRBJ1-2; D perhaps matches TRBD1 (6 bases). The CDR3 is 15 residues long. The V end lost 6 bases, the J end lost 7 bases, and 21 bases lay between the germline ends. Germline CDR1 is SNHLY and CDR2 is FYNNEI. The CDR3 protein is CASSSSGQGSGGYTF. CDR3 coding DNA: TGTGCCAGCAGCTCCAGTGGGCAGGGGAGCGGTGGCTACACCTTC.

This clone was seen more than once but under ten times. The CDR3 loop is CASSQDTGQTMNTEAFF. The CDR3 coding sequence is TGCGCCAGCAGCCAGGATACTGGACAGACTATGAACACTGAAGCTTTCTTT. This sequence joins TRBV4-3 and TRBJ1-1, with D possibly being TRBD1 (6 bases). Trimming shortened V by 3 bases and J by 0 bases, and 17 bases separated the two germline ends. This CDR3 spans 17 amino acids. Germline CDR1 reads LGHNA; CDR2 reads YSLEER.

J is TRBJ1-1 and V is TRBV7-9; TRBD1 is a possible D gene (5 bases). CDR3 length: 15 residues. Germline assignment: CDR1 SEHNR and CDR2 FQNEAQ (reference sequence). The V gene lost 2 bases and the J gene lost 0 bases, with 10 bases spanning the gap. The chain's CDR3 is CASSLWQGMNTEAFF. The CDR3, as DNA: TGTGCCAGCAGCTTATGGCAGGGTATGAACACTGAAGCTTTCTTT.

The V and J genes are TRBV5-1 and TRBJ2-7, with D possibly being TRBD1 (5 bases). CDR3 length equals 13 residues. CDR1 is SGHRS, CDR2 YFSETQ, per germline. Between the trimmed V and J ends, which lost 7 bases and 2 bases, there was a span of 13 bases. CDR3 loop: CASRDRTTYEQYF. The CDR3 DNA sequence: TGCGCCAGCCGCGACCGGACAACCTACGAGCAGTACTTC.